This T cell receptor (beta chain) came from a study of T cell responses to AZD1222 COVID-19 vaccine. This table comes from immunoSEQ multiplex PCR, and its TCRdb copy is limited to in-frame clones, with some not included. This repertoire shows approximately 110,000 clones, approximately 90% found once; its top ten account for 2% to 2.5%. Doses given second, at about 4 or about 12 weeks, were pooled. General observations from the study: The sample set comprised mostly white British donors with more females, and clonal diversity was possibly underestimated.

CDR3 length equals 14 residues. Germline-derived CDR1 and CDR2 are SGHRS and YFSETQ. J gave up 0 bases and V 4 bases, and 1 base lay outside the gene matches. A note on this clone: What it binds is unknown. Other DNA variants within this sample encode the same CDR3.

The genes are TRBV5-1 and TRBJ2-7; TRBD2 matches 10 bases. The TCR was taken from an adult who received the AZD1222 COVID-19 vaccine. The material was peripheral blood, obtained 28 days after the second AZD1222 dose. The CDR3 sequence is CASSRTSGSYEQYF. The DNA of the CDR3 is TGCGCCAGCAGCCGGACTAGCGGCTCCTACGAGCAGTACTTC.